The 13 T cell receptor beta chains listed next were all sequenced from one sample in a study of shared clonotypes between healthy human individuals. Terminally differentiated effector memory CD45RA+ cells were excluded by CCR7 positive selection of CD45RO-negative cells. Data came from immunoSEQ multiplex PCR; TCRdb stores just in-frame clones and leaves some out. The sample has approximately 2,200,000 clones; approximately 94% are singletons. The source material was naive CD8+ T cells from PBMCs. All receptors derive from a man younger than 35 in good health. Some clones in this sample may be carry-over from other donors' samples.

The CDR3 is CASSPNPYMNTEAFF. CDR3 bases: TGTGCCAGCAGTCCTAACCCCTACATGAACACTGAAGCTTTCTTT. The chain carries TRBV6-6 and TRBJ1-1; D is undetermined. The CDR3 is 15 amino acids. Germline V gene sequence: CDR1 MNHNY, CDR2 SVGAGI (reference sequence). V gave up 5 bases and J gave up 0 bases, with 13 bases separating them.

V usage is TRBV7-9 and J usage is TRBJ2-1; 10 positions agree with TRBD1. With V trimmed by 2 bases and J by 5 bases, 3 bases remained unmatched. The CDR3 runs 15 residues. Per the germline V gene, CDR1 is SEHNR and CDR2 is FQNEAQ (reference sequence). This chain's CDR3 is CASSLIGTGDNEQFF. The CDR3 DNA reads TGTGCCAGCAGCTTAATCGGGACAGGGGACAATGAGCAGTTCTTC.

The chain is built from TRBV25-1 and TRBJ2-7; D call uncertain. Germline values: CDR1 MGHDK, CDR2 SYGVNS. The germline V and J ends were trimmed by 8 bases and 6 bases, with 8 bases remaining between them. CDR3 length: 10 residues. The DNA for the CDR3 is TGTGCCAGCTCCTTTGGCGAGCAGTACTTC. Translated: CASSFGEQYF.

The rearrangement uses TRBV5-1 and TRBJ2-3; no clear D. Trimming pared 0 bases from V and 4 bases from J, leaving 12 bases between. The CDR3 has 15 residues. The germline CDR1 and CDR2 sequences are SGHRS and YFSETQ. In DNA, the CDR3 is TGCGCCAGCAGCTTGGAGTGGCTGTCGGCAGATACGCAGTATTTT. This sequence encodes CASSLEWLSADTQYF.

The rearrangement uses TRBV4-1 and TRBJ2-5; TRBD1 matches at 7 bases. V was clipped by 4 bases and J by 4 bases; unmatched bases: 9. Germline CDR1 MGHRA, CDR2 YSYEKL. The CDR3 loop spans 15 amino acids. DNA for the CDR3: TGCGCCAGCAGCCCCCGAGGGACAGTTCGAGAGACCCAGTACTTC. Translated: CASSPRGTVRETQYF.

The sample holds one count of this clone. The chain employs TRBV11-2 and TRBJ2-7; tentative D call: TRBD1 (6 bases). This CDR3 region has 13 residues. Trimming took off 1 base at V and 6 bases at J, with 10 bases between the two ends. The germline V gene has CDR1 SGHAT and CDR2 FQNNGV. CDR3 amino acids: CASSLAGDSEQYF. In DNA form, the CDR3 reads TGTGCCAGCAGCTTAGCAGGGGATAGCGAGCAGTACTTC. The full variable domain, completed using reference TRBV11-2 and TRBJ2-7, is EAGVAQSPRYKIIEKRQSVAFWCNPISGHATLYWYQQILGQGPKLLIQFQNNGVVDDSQLPKDRFSAERLKGVDSTLKIQPAKLEDSAVYLCASSLAGDSEQYFGPGTRLTVT.

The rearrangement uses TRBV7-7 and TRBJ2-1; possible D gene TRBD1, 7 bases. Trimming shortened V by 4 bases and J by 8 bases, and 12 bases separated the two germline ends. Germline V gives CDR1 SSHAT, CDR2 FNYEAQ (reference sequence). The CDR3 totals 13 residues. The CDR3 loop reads CASSSGGTHEQFF. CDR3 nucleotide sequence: TGTGCCAGCAGCTCAGGGGGGACCCATGAGCAGTTCTTC.

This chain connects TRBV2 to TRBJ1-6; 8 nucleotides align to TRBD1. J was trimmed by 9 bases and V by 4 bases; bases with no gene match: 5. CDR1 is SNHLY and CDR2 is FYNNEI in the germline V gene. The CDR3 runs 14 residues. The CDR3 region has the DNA TGTGCCAGCAGTGCAGGACAGGGAACTTCACCCCTCCACTTT. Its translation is CASSAGQGTSPLHF.

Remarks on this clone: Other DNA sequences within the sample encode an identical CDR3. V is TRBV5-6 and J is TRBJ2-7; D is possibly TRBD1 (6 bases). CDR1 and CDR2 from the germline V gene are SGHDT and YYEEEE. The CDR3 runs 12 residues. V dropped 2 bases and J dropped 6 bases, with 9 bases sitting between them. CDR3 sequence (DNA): TGTGCCAGCAGCTTAGGCAGGGGCGAGCAGTACTTC. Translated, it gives CASSLGRGEQYF.

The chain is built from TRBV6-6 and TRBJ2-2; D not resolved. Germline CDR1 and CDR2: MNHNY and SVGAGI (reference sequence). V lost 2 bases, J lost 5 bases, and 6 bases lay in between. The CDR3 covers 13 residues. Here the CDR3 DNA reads TGTGCCAGCAGTTACGTCCGAACCGGGGAGCTGTTTTTT. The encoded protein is CASSYVRTGELFF.

CDR3 loop: CASSQDGQVRELPREYNEQFF. CDR3 in DNA: TGCGCCAGCAGCCAAGATGGGCAAGTGCGGGAGTTACCAAGGGAATACAATGAGCAGTTCTTC. This chain links TRBV4-1 with TRBJ2-1, with 7 bases fitting TRBD2. V trimming: 0 bases; J trimming: 4 bases; junction bases outside the gene matches: 21. The CDR3 loop spans 21 amino acids. Germline values: CDR1 MGHRA, CDR2 YSYEKL.

The CDR3 reads CASSLNAYEQYF. Written as DNA, the CDR3 is TGCGCCAGCAGCTTAAACGCCTACGAGCAGTACTTC. The chain combines TRBV5-1 with TRBJ2-7; D gene unclear. This CDR3 has 12 amino acids. Trimming took off 2 bases at V and 2 bases at J, with 5 bases between the two ends. From germline, CDR1 is SGHRS and CDR2 YFSETQ.

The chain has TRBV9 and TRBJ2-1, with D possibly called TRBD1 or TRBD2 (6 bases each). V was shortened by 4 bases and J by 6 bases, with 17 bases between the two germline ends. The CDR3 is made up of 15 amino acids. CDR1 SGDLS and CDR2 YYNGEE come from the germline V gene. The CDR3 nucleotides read TGTGCCAGCAGCCCCGCCGCAGAGGGGGGCAATGAGCAGTTCTTC. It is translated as CASSPAAEGGNEQFF.